The T cell receptor (beta chain) described here comes from a study of T cells in Graves' hyperthyroidism and ophthalmopathy. Study-wide context: The initial diagnosis was the point when peripheral blood was collected, ahead of any treatment.

CDR1 SGHTA and CDR2 FQGNSA come from the germline V gene. CDR3 length equals 16 residues. Trimming left V 4 bases short and J 1 base short, with 15 bases between. The table lists this clonotype with many counts. No antigen is known for it. Hyperthyroidism was newly diagnosed in patients aged 18 to 65 (duration under 2 months). Amplified TCR beta CDR3 regions came from RNA transcripts. The study used the HTBI primer set for a first-round RT-PCR of the TCR CDR3. TCRdb processed the multiplex PCR reads anew with MiXCR; each CDR3 protein has one entry. Of 450,000 to 600,000 distinct CDR3 sequences in the sample, 11% to 15% are singletons; the top ten hold approximately 13%. Study-level findings and limits: Blood samples included most of the expanded thyroid clonotypes exceeding 0.001.

This TCR derives from a middle-aged woman with Graves' hyperthyroidism. The chain is built from TRBV7-2 and TRBJ2-3; maybe TRBD1 (6 bases). Sequencing used blood. CDR3 protein: CASSSRDRMGTDTQYF. The CDR3 coding sequence is TGTGCCAGCAGCTCCCGTGACAGGATGGGCACAGATACGCAGTATTTT.